A single T cell receptor (beta chain) is shown here with its context. As yet, its antigen is unknown. J gave up 3 bases and V 4 bases, and 8 bases lay outside the gene matches. Germline V lookup: CDR1 SGHNT, CDR2 YYREEE (reference sequence). This CDR3 is built from 15 residues. The investigators reverse transcribed all of the isolated RNA, so they sequenced expressed TCRB transcripts. Sequenced by immunoSEQ multiplex PCR; TCRdb stores in-frame clones only, minus some. The table has 300,000 to 350,000 clones, approximately 13% seen once; the top ten hold nearly 0.015%. These data originate in a study of beta chain features in type 1 diabetes. The overall study: Patients and healthy donors were similar in age, gender and cell yields.

The study, taken as a whole, reports: In all four CD4+ subsets, TCRB CDR3 length was significantly, moderately reduced in type 1 diabetes. Using cDNA template may skew counts toward highly expressing activated cells.

The rearrangement links TRBV5-4 to TRBJ2-7; 9 nucleotides agree with TRBD2. The TCR comes from a woman aged 18-35 years with type 1 diabetes. The source material was naive CD4+ T cells from blood. CDR3 coding DNA: TGTGCCAGCAGCCGACCCCTAGCGGGACACTACGAGCAGTACTTC. This encodes CASSRPLAGHYEQYF. Variable domain in full (rest from reference TRBV5-4 and TRBJ2-7): ETGVTQSPTHLIKTRGQQVTLRCSSQSGHNTVSWYQQALGQGPQFIFQYYREEENGRGNFPPRFSGLQFPNYSSELNVNALELDDSALYLCASSRPLAGHYEQYFGPGTRLTVT.